These 22 T cell receptor beta chains originate from one sample sequenced in a study of T-cell reconstitution after alpha-beta-depleted transplantation in children. Construction of the TCRbeta library involved unique molecular identifiers. TCRdb used MiXCR to reprocess the PCR reads, holding one entry per CDR3 protein. In the table there are over 300,000 distinct CDR3 sequences, 10% to 13% of which are singletons. The starting material was PBMCs from the stem cell graft donor, obtained from the stem cell graft. The receptors originated from a human donor who donated a stem cell graft to a child with acute lymphoblastic leukemia.

This clonotype was seen a handful of times. The rearrangement joins TRBV12-3 or TRBV12-4 to TRBJ1-4; 8 bases line up with TRBD1. J gave up 7 bases and V 6 bases, and 7 bases lay outside the gene matches. This CDR3 is 14 amino acids long. CDR3 amino acids: CASSLDRAGEKLFF. In nucleotides, the CDR3 is TGTGCCAGCAGCTTGGACAGGGCGGGTGAAAAACTGTTTTTT.

The chain recombines TRBV5-8 with TRBJ1-1; no reliable D call. The CDR3 has 14 residues. The germline CDR1 and CDR2 sequences are SGHTS and YDEGEE. Trimming took off 2 bases at V and 2 bases at J, with 10 bases between the two ends. CDR3 sequence reads: CASSFIRINTEAFF. The CDR3 DNA is TGTGCCAGCAGCTTCATACGGATTAACACTGAAGCTTTCTTT.

The rearrangement links TRBV4-3 to TRBJ2-7, with unresolved D. With 5 bases removed from V and 5 bases from J, the gap between germline ends came to 10 bases. CDR1 and CDR2 (germline): LGHNA, YSLEER. There are 12 residues in the CDR3. The CDR3 DNA follows: TGCGCCAGCAGCGCCCGCGGAGACGAGCAGTACTTC. Protein: CASSARGDEQYF.

This clonotype has a handful of counts. The CDR3 DNA reads as TGCAGTGCTAGCCGCGGGAGGCTCGAGCAGTACTTC. Translated, it gives CSASRGRLEQYF. The rearrangement links TRBV20-1 to TRBJ2-7, with 8 bases matching TRBD2. CDR1 is DFQATT and CDR2 is SNEGSKA in the germline V gene (reference sequence). Losses at the gene ends were 3 bases for V and 6 bases for J; bases not matched to a gene: 4. The CDR3 sequence is 12 residues long.

The chain links TRBV5-1 to TRBJ2-6; 7 positions agree with TRBD1. V shed 3 bases, J shed 3 bases, and the junction held 9 bases outside the gene matches. CDR1 and CDR2 (germline): SGHRS, YFSETQ. The length of the CDR3 is 17 residues. Here the CDR3 reads CASSWSERGLGANVLTF. CDR3 bases: TGCGCCAGCAGCTGGTCTGAGAGGGGGCTTGGGGCCAACGTCCTGACTTTC.

This clonotype was counted a few times. This chain connects TRBV10-2 to TRBJ1-1; a possible D gene is TRBD1 (5 bases). V lost 3 bases, J lost 0 bases, and 11 bases lay in between. Germline CDR1 is WSHSY and CDR2 is SAAADI. The CDR3 runs to 15 residues. CDR3 amino acids: CASSDEEGMNTEAFF. For the CDR3, the DNA is TGCGCCAGCAGTGACGAGGAGGGGATGAACACTGAAGCTTTCTTT.

The V gene is TRBV5-5, the J gene TRBJ1-2; D is uncertain. The length of the CDR3 is 13 residues. CDR1 SGHKS and CDR2 YYEKEE come from the germline V gene (reference sequence). V dropped 4 bases and J dropped 6 bases, with 13 bases sitting between them. The DNA of the CDR3 is TGTGCCAGCAGCCCGGGATCGTCAAATGGCTACACCTTC. Translating gives CASSPGSSNGYTF.

The chain joins TRBV19 to TRBJ1-2; no definite D call. The CDR3 is 15 amino acids. The germline gives CDR1 LNHDA, CDR2 SQIVND (reference sequence). The ends were cut back, 5 bases at V and 3 bases at J, with 16 bases in the middle. The CDR3 is CASSPGFSDYYGYTF. The CDR3 region has the DNA TGTGCCAGTAGTCCCGGTTTTTCCGACTACTATGGCTACACCTTC.

At least ten counts were recorded for this clonotype. The chain uses TRBV4-3 and TRBJ2-2; TRBD2 matches 7 bases. This CDR3 spans 15 amino acids. J was trimmed by 6 bases and V by 4 bases; bases with no gene match: 8. Germline V lookup: CDR1 LGHNA, CDR2 YSLEER. In nucleotides, the CDR3 is TGCGCCAGCAGCCGAGGACTAGTCGCGGCCGGGGAGCTGTTTTTT. Its translation is CASSRGLVAAGELFF.

The J gene is TRBJ2-7, the V gene TRBV20-1, with TRBD2 matching over 10 bases. Germline trimming cut 8 bases from V and 2 bases from J; bases unmatched to any gene: 6. The CDR3 runs to 13 residues. Germline CDR1 DFQATT, CDR2 SNEGSKA (reference sequence). Written as DNA, the CDR3 is TGCAGTCTCCAGCGGGAGGGTCCCTACGAGCAGTACTTC. Protein product: CSLQREGPYEQYF.

This clonotype occurred many times. The rearrangement joins TRBV5-6 to TRBJ1-6; D remains unclear. This CDR3 is built from 15 residues. Germline CDR1 and CDR2: SGHDT and YYEEEE. V lost 3 bases, J lost 4 bases, and 11 bases lay in between. CDR3 in amino acids: CASSSGPLYNSPLHF. DNA for the CDR3: TGTGCCAGCAGCTCCGGACCGCTTTATAATTCACCCCTCCACTTT.

This clonotype was found a few times. This chain links TRBV20-1 with TRBJ1-4, with D possibly matching TRBD1 (5 bases). Germline CDR1 is DFQATT and CDR2 is SNEGSKA (reference sequence). The CDR3 spans 18 residues. The DNA for the CDR3 is TGCAGCGACCAAAGAGCGGGCCAGGGTGGGGCTGCTAATGAAAAACTGTTTTTT. Encoded protein: CSDQRAGQGGAANEKLFF.

The table lists this clonotype with a few counts. The rearrangement joins TRBV4-1 to TRBJ2-1; perhaps TRBD2 as D (6 bases). V shed 4 bases and J shed 10 bases, with 20 bases lying between them. CDR3 size: 15 residues. The germline gives CDR1 MGHRA, CDR2 YSYEKL. CDR3 bases: TGCGCCAGCAGCCTCGTCCTAGGGAGACTAGGCGAGCAGTTCTTC. It is translated as CASSLVLGRLGEQFF.

The J gene is TRBJ1-5, the V gene TRBV7-9, with D unclear. Per germline, CDR1 SEHNR and CDR2 FQNEAQ (reference sequence). The CDR3 runs 15 residues. Trimming took off 4 bases at V and 0 bases at J, with 10 bases between the two ends. CDR3 DNA: TGTGCCAGCAGCTCCACAGTGGGTAGCAATCAGCCCCAGCATTTT. Protein product: CASSSTVGSNQPQHF.

In the case of this clonotype: This may come from a read error, since a much larger clone is one base off. The chain employs TRBV9 and TRBJ2-5; D is ambiguous. This CDR3 is built from 13 residues. The V gene's germline CDR1 is SGDLS and CDR2 YYNGEE. Trimming stripped 0 bases from V and 1 base from J, with 4 bases between. The CDR3 reads CASSVAGQETQYF. CDR3 bases: TGTGCCAGCAGCGTAGCGGGCCAAGAGACCCAGTACTTC.

This clonotype was detected a few times. J is TRBJ2-5 and V is TRBV20-1; TRBD1 matches at 8 bases. CDR1 is DFQATT, CDR2 SNEGSKA, per germline (reference sequence). CDR3 size: 16 residues. V was clipped by 5 bases and J by 5 bases; unmatched bases: 16. CDR3 sequence (DNA): TGCAGTGCTTCCCTATTCGGGGGCAGGGGGCATGAGACCCAGTACTTC. Residues: CSASLFGGRGHETQYF.

The chain carries TRBV4-2 and TRBJ2-2, with 10 nucleotides matching TRBD2. The trim removed 8 bases at V and 7 bases at J, leaving 13 bases unmatched. CDR1 and CDR2 from the germline V gene are LGHNA and YNFKEQ. The CDR3 extends over 16 amino acids. CDR3 protein: CASGRGQREGRGELFF. The CDR3 DNA is TGTGCCAGCGGCCGGGGGCAGCGGGAGGGCCGCGGGGAGCTGTTTTTT.

This rearrangement joins TRBV27 to TRBJ2-3, with D tentatively TRBD1 (5 bases). The V end lost 4 bases, the J end lost 2 bases, and 10 bases lay between the germline ends. This CDR3 has 14 residues. Germline loops: CDR1 MNHEY, CDR2 SMNVEV (reference sequence). Here the CDR3 DNA reads TGTGCCAGCAGTTCAGGGTATCTCACAGATACGCAGTATTTT. Its protein is CASSSGYLTDTQYF.

The V and J genes are TRBV10-3 and TRBJ2-2; TRBD1 agrees at 7 bases. V lost 5 bases, J lost 7 bases, and 13 bases stayed unmatched. Germline CDR1 and CDR2: ENHRY and SYGVKD. The CDR3 contains 16 residues. CDR3 region: CAISSERGGEGGELFF. DNA of the CDR3: TGTGCCATCAGTTCGGAAAGAGGGGGCGAAGGCGGGGAGCTGTTTTTT.

In its sample, this clonotype was seen many times. This chain joins TRBV7-9 and TRBJ1-1; 9 bases line up with TRBD1. The CDR3 has 14 residues. V shed 2 bases and J 5 bases; nucleotides not matched to a gene: 3. The V gene's germline CDR1 is SEHNR and CDR2 FQNEAQ (reference sequence). The chain's CDR3 is CASSLLTGGTEAFF. The DNA of the CDR3 is TGTGCCAGCAGCTTATTGACAGGGGGAACTGAAGCTTTCTTT. Full variable domain (remainder filled in from reference TRBV7-9 and TRBJ1-1): DTGVSQNPRHKITKRGQNVTFRCDPISEHNRLYWYRQTLGQGPEFLTYFQNEAQLEKSRLLSDRFSAERPKGSFSTLEIQRTEQGDSAMYLCASSLLTGGTEAFFGQGTRLTVV.

This clonotype was detected only a few times. The CDR3 here is CATSDAGKETQYF. In DNA, the CDR3 is TGTGCCACCAGTGATGCTGGGAAGGAGACCCAGTACTTC. The chain has TRBV24-1 and TRBJ2-5, with D unresolved. Germline CDR1 and CDR2: KGHDR and SFDVKD. V was cut by 3 bases and J by 5 bases, with 9 bases left in between. The CDR3 has 13 amino acids.

The genes are TRBV10-3 and TRBJ2-5; 9 nucleotides line up with TRBD1. J lost 7 bases, V lost 0 bases, and 12 bases had no gene match. The germline V gene encodes CDR1 ENHRY and CDR2 SYGVKD. The CDR3 length is 17 residues. Here the CDR3 reads CAISESAGTGREVTQYF. The CDR3 nucleotides are TGTGCCATCAGTGAGTCCGCTGGGACAGGGCGTGAGGTGACCCAGTACTTC.